Here is one T cell receptor beta chain with its context. Its specificity is unknown. This sample stems from a study of blood T cells in healthy people across ages. About the study: Capture via template switching afforded approximately one barcoded beta molecule per two T cells.

Regarding the study as a whole: Measured against age, TCR beta diversity per million T cells decreased in a roughly linear manner. Researchers judged that diversity estimates from one million T cells fell short of true values.

Extractions gave at least 5.5 micrograms of total RNA per sample. Sample-barcoded 5' priming and a J-beta primer mix drove a second PCR of about 6 to 12 cycles. TCRdb re-analysed the 5' RACE reads in MiXCR, keeping a single row per CDR3 protein. The sample yields hundreds of thousands of distinct CDR3 sequences, roughly 50% seen once. CDR1 is DFQATT and CDR2 is SNEGSKA in the germline V gene (reference sequence). CDR3 length: 16 amino acids. Germline trimming cut 3 bases from V and 3 bases from J; bases unmatched to any gene: 8. The sequenced material came from blood. This clonotype originated in an elderly man in good health. This chain uses TRBV20-1 with TRBJ2-7, with 13 bases aligning to TRBD2. Here the CDR3 DNA reads TGCAGTGCTAGTAGGACTAGCGGGAGTTTAAGCTACGAGCAGTACTTC. Translated, it gives CSASRTSGSLSYEQYF.